One and the same sample provided the 10 T cell receptor beta chains below, sequenced in a study of T cells in narcolepsy. TCRdb keeps only in-frame clones here, not all; method: immunoSEQ multiplex PCR. The sample includes about 33,000 clones, about 90% of them seen just once. Sequenced input: CD45RA- memory CD4+ T cells from PBMCs. The receptors stem from a human donor with narcolepsy.

CDR3 nucleotides: TGTGCCAGCAGCGTAGAGGTTGGGGGAAACACCATATATTTT. Protein sequence: CASSVEVGGNTIYF. V is TRBV9 and J is TRBJ1-3; unclear D gene. Germline V gene data show CDR1 as SGDLS and CDR2 as YYNGEE. With 0 bases removed from V and 4 bases from J, the gap between germline ends came to 8 bases. The CDR3 is 14 residues long.

This chain connects TRBV30 to TRBJ1-5, with D maybe TRBD1 (5 bases). Deletions cut 5 bases from V and 2 bases from J, with 10 bases between. Per the germline V gene, CDR1 is GTSNPN and CDR2 is SVGIG (reference sequence). The CDR3 is 13 amino acids. The DNA of the CDR3 is TGTGCCTGGGGGACGTCTCGCAATCAGCCCCAGCATTTT. It yields the protein CAWGTSRNQPQHF.

The V call is TRBV7-2, the J call TRBJ1-2; tentative D call: TRBD1 (6 bases). Germline loops: CDR1 SGHTA, CDR2 FQGNSA. Trimming removed 5 bases at V and 4 bases at J, with 8 bases between. CDR3 length equals 12 residues. The CDR3 coding sequence is TGTGCCAGCAGCAAGGGGGGCTATGGCTACACCTTC. Translating gives CASSKGGYGYTF.

The V gene is TRBV11-3, the J gene TRBJ2-2, with TRBD2 as a possible D gene (6 bases). The CDR3 has 12 amino acids. Germline CDR1 SGHNT, CDR2 YENEEA. Trimming pared 3 bases from V and 7 bases from J, leaving 6 bases between. The CDR3 spells CASSLEGGELFF. For the CDR3, the DNA is TGTGCCAGCAGCTTGGAGGGCGGGGAGCTGTTTTTT. The full variable domain, in which reference TRBV11-3 and TRBJ2-2 provide the parts outside the CDR3, is EAGVVQSPRYKIIEKKQPVAFWCNPISGHNTLYWYLQNLGQGPELLIRYENEEAVDDSQLPKDRFSAERLKGVDSTLKIQPAELGDSAVYLCASSLEGGELFFGEGSRLTVL.

The chain carries TRBV18 and TRBJ1-2, with a possible D match to TRBD1 (5 bases). Germline CDR1 KGHSH, CDR2 LQKENI. The ends were cut back, 0 bases at V and 3 bases at J, with 11 bases in the middle. The CDR3 extends over 15 amino acids. This chain's CDR3 is CASSPPGGAYYGYTF. The CDR3 DNA sequence: TGTGCCAGCTCACCACCCGGCGGGGCCTACTATGGCTACACCTTC.

This rearrangement joins TRBV29-1 to TRBJ2-7; 8 bases are a match to TRBD2. The germline gives CDR1 SQVTM, CDR2 ANQGSEA. V lost 3 bases and J lost 6; bases outside the gene matches: 10. This CDR3 contains 14 residues. This CDR3 reads CSVDLAGIASEQYF. CDR3 in DNA: TGCAGCGTTGACTTAGCGGGAATAGCCTCCGAGCAGTACTTC.

The rearrangement joins TRBV5-5 to TRBJ2-1, with D maybe TRBD2 (6 bases). CDR1 is SGHKS and CDR2 is YYEKEE in the germline V gene (reference sequence). This CDR3 contains 15 residues. Trimming removed 1 base at V and 2 bases at J, with 10 bases between. CDR3: CASSLRDSPYNEQFF. The CDR3 nucleotides read TGTGCCAGCAGCTTGCGGGACTCCCCCTACAATGAGCAGTTCTTC. The variable domain in full, with the rest retrieved from reference TRBV5-5 and TRBJ2-1, is DAGVTQSPTHLIKTRGQQVTLRCSPISGHKSVSWYQQVLGQGPQFIFQYYEKEERGRGNFPDRFSARQFPNYSSELNVNALLLGDSALYLCASSLRDSPYNEQFFGPGTRLTVL.

This chain uses TRBV6-5 with TRBJ1-1, with a tentative D call TRBD1 (6 bases). Germline V gene data show CDR1 as MNHEY and CDR2 as SVGAGI. This CDR3 is built from 13 residues. V shed 5 bases and J shed 7 bases, with 14 bases lying between them. In nucleotides, the CDR3 is TGTGCCAGCAGTCCGGGACATTCAATTGAAGCTTTCTTT. It specifies CASSPGHSIEAFF.

The gene calls are TRBV30 and TRBJ2-1, with 13 bases matching TRBD2. V shed 1 base, J shed 9 bases, and the junction held 15 bases outside the gene matches. The CDR3 is made up of 18 amino acids. The V gene's germline CDR1 is GTSNPN and CDR2 SVGIG (reference sequence). The CDR3 reads CAWSEGVWTSGSSVEQFF. The CDR3 nucleotides read TGTGCCTGGAGTGAGGGAGTGTGGACTAGCGGGAGCTCCGTTGAGCAGTTCTTC.

The V gene is TRBV5-6, the J gene TRBJ2-3; TRBD1 agrees at 10 bases. This CDR3 has 16 residues. V trimming: 3 bases; J trimming: 4 bases; junction bases outside the gene matches: 8. Germline CDR1 reads SGHDT; CDR2 reads YYEEEE. The CDR3 loop reads CASSSDRGFQPDTQYF. CDR3 coding DNA: TGTGCCAGCAGCTCGGACAGGGGGTTCCAGCCAGATACGCAGTATTTT.